Included here is one T cell receptor beta chain sequence, with context. These data belong to a study of T cells expressing NK-cell markers. TCR beta cDNA was generated via 5'RACE template switching incorporating UMIs. TCRdb re-called the 5' RACE reads, yielding one record per CDR3 amino acid sequence without DNA. Here the sample table reports roughly 15,000 distinct CDR3 sequences. The CDR3 covers 15 residues. Germline CDR1 and CDR2: MNHEY and SMNVEV (reference sequence). Sequencing was performed on blood T cells: a sorted CD56 or NKG2C T cell subset, CD4+ or CD8+ T cells, or bulk PBMC T cells (not recorded which). This chain joins TRBV27 and TRBJ2-1; TCRdb selects TRBD2, and the lack of DNA leaves this call unchecked. The clonotype comes from a man between 18 and 69 years old in good health. This CDR3 reads CASSLGVAGASEQFF.